This T cell receptor beta chain derives from a study of a mutant IDH1 vaccine in newly diagnosed glioma. Time point reported: week 35, safety follow-up. In every dose of vaccine, 300 ug of mutant IDH1 20-mer peptide was given alongside topical imiquimod. As to this clone: As yet, its antigen is unknown.

CDR3 length equals 12 residues. V lost 6 bases to trimming and J lost 8 bases, with 10 bases between them. Per the germline V gene, CDR1 is MDHEN and CDR2 is SYDVKM. Clones were read by immunoSEQ multiplex PCR, and TCRdb kept only the in-frame ones, dropping some. The table has about 32,000 clones, roughly 80% seen once. This TCR was recovered from a woman aged 18-29 years with glioma. The genes are TRBV28 and TRBJ2-2; the D is unclear. The sequences come from PBMCs, collected from a glioma patient whose treatment included an IDH1 peptide vaccine. The CDR3 is CASSLYGGELFF. In nucleotides, the CDR3 is TGTGCCAGCAGCCTTTACGGGGGGGAGCTGTTTTTT.